The text below deals with one T cell receptor (beta chain). The length of the CDR3 is 15 residues. Germline V gene sequence: CDR1 SNHLY, CDR2 FYNNEI. J was trimmed by 4 bases and V by 4 bases; bases with no gene match: 5. These data belong to a study of blood T cell repertoires in COVID-19. The authors' processing: Reference gene primers were amplified, and this amplification served to estimate nucleated cell counts. Generated by immunoSEQ multiplex PCR, the TCRdb table keeps only in-frame clones and is missing some. The DNA gave D and trimming, while V, J and clone size come from that table. The sample consists of roughly 53,000 clones, 65% to 90% of them appearing once.

Source material: peripheral blood. The chain recombines TRBV2 with TRBJ2-5; 11 bases are a match to TRBD2. The TCR was taken from a human donor in a cohort sampled during active COVID-19. The CDR3 protein is CASSANSGGAETQYF. Written as DNA, the CDR3 is TGTGCCAGCAGTGCAAATAGCGGGGGGGCAGAGACCCAGTACTTC.